This TCR beta chain was retrieved from a study of blood T cells in healthy people across ages. In the study overall: About one barcoded beta molecule per two T cells was the capture yield of template switching.

PCR was performed a second time for about 7 to 12 cycles using a sample-barcoded 5' primer and a J-beta primer mix. TCRdb reprocessed the 5' RACE reads with MiXCR, giving one entry per CDR3 protein. The data contain about 650,000 distinct CDR3 sequences, over 40% of them seen just once; the ten biggest clones take up roughly 13%. V shed 5 bases, J shed 11 bases, and the junction held 20 bases outside the gene matches. The CDR3 extends over 15 amino acids. In germline, CDR1 is DFQATT, CDR2 SNEGSKA (reference sequence). The chain has TRBV20-1 and TRBJ2-5; 7 bases match TRBD2. This clonotype was sampled from a woman of 80 years or more in good health. Sequencing used blood. CDR3 nucleotides: TGCAGTGCTCTGACATACGCGGGAGTCGTTAATGAGCAGTACTTC. Translating it yields CSALTYAGVVNEQYF.